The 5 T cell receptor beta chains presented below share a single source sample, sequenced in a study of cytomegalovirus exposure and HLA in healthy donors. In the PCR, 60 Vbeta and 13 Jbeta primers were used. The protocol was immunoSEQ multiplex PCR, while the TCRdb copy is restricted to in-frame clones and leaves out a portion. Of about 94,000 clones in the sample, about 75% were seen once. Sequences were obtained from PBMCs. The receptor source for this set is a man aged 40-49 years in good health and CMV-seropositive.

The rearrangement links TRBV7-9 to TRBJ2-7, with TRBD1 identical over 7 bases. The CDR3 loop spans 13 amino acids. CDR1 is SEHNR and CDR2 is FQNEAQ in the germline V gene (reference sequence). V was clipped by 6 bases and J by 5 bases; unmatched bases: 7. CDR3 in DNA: TGTGCCAGCAGTTTCACAGGGGACCACGAGCAGTACTTC. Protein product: CASSFTGDHEQYF. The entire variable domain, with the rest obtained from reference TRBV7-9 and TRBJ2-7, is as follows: DTGVSQNPRHKITKRGQNVTFRCDPISEHNRLYWYRQTLGQGPEFLTYFQNEAQLEKSRLLSDRFSAERPKGSFSTLEIQRTEQGDSAMYLCASSFTGDHEQYFGPGTRLTVT.

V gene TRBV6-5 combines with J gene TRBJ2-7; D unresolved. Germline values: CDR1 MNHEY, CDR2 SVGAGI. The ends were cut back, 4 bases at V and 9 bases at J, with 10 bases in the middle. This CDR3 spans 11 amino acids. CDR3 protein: CASSSRSRQYF. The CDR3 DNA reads TGTGCCAGCAGTTCCCGGAGTAGGCAGTACTTC.

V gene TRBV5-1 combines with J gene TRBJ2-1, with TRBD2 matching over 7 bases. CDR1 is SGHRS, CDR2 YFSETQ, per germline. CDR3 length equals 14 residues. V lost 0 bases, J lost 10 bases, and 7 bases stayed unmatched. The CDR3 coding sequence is TGCGCCAGCAGCTTGGGGGCCCGGGGGGACGAGCAGTTCTTC. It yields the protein CASSLGARGDEQFF. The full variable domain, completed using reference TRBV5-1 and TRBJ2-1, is KAGVTQTPRYLIKTRGQQVTLSCSPISGHRSVSWYQQTPGQGLQFLFEYFSETQRNKGNFPGRFSGRQFSNSRSEMNVSTLELGDSALYLCASSLGARGDEQFFGPGTRLTVL.

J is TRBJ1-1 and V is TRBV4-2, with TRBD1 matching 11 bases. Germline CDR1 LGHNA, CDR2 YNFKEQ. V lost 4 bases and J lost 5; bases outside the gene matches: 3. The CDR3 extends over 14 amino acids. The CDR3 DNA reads TGTGCCAGCAGCCCCGGACAGGGGGCGACTGAAGCTTTCTTT. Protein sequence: CASSPGQGATEAFF.

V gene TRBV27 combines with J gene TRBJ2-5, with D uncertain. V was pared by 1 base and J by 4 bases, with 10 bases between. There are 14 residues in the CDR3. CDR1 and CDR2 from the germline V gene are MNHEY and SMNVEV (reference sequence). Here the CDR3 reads CASSLWAARETQYF. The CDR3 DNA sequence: TGTGCCAGCAGTTTATGGGCCGCCCGAGAGACCCAGTACTTC.